Listed below are T cell receptor beta chains from one sample, sequenced in a study of shared clonotypes between healthy human individuals. Measured with immunoSEQ multiplex PCR; TCRdb has only the in-frame clones, and not every one. The data contain millions of clones, roughly 91% of them seen just once; the ten biggest clones take up 1.5% to 2%. Specimen: naive CD8+ T cells from PBMCs. Receptors originate from a young man in good health. Some clones in this sample may be carry-over from other donors' samples. Each CDR3 is given with its conserved first and last residue. The D gene is left open where the match is weak. Part of the rows lack a size; the others show once, few, many or a class for expanded clones.

d_gene | j_gene | abundance | v_gene | CDR3nt | CDR3aa
- | TRBJ1-1 | - | TRBV27 | TGTGCCAGCAGTTTGGGGGGCGGGGGCACTGAAGCTTTCTTT | CASSLGGGGTEAFF
- | TRBJ1-2 | - | TRBV29-1 | TGCAGCGCGGTTGGGGGGTTTGGCTACACCTTC | CSAVGGFGYTF
TRBD2 | TRBJ2-2 | - | TRBV19 | TGTGCCAGTAGTATTCTAGCGGGCCTGAACACCGGGGAGCTGTTTTTT | CASSILAGLNTGELFF
- | TRBJ2-7 | - | TRBV27 | TGTGCCAGCAGTTTATCCCGCGGCAGCTCCTACGAGCAGTACTTC | CASSLSRGSSYEQYF
TRBD1 | TRBJ2-7 | once | TRBV7-6 | TGTGCCAGCAGCGAGACAGGGCCCTCCGAGCAGTACTTC | CASSETGPSEQYF
TRBD2 | TRBJ2-5 | - | TRBV4-3 | TGCGCCAGCAGCCAAGAGGTCGGACTAGCGGGAGGAGAGACCCAGTACTTC | CASSQEVGLAGGETQYF
- | TRBJ2-3 | - | TRBV7-9 | TGTGCCAGCAGGGCAGGGCTAGATACGCAGTATTTT | CASRAGLDTQYF
- | TRBJ1-2 | - | TRBV30 | TGTGCCTGGAGTGCCGGTTTCTATGGCTACACCTTC | CAWSAGFYGYTF
TRBD1 | TRBJ2-2 | - | TRBV27 | TGTGCCAGCAGCCTATTTCGGACAGGACCCACCGGGGAGCTGTTTTTT | CASSLFRTGPTGELFF
TRBD1 | TRBJ2-5 | - | TRBV18 | TGTGCCAGCTCACCGAGGGACAGGGGGTGGCAAGAGACCCAGTACTTC | CASSPRDRGWQETQYF
- | TRBJ2-3 | - | TRBV7-2 | TGTGCCAGCAGCGCAAGCCCAGATACGCAGTATTTT | CASSASPDTQYF
TRBD2 | TRBJ2-7 | once | TRBV19 | TGTGCCAGTAGTATCGATAGCGGGTCCGCCTCCTACGAGCAGTACTTC | CASSIDSGSASYEQYF
- | TRBJ1-2 | - | TRBV4-1 | TGCGCCAGCAGCCAGGCAGAGAGATACGGGGAATATGGCTACACCTTC | CASSQAERYGEYGYTF
TRBD2 | TRBJ2-1 | - | TRBV5-1 | TGCGCCAGCAGCTTGGGACTAGCGATGAGCTCCTACAATGAGCAGTTCTTC | CASSLGLAMSSYNEQFF
TRBD2 | TRBJ2-1 | - | TRBV9 | TGTGCCAGCAGCGTGGGGGGACTAGCGGGAATCTACAATGAGCAGTTCTTC | CASSVGGLAGIYNEQFF
TRBD1 | TRBJ1-1 | - | TRBV9 | TGTGCCAGCAGCGTAGAGGGACAGACGAACACTGAAGCTTTCTTT | CASSVEGQTNTEAFF
- | TRBJ2-5 | - | TRBV28 | TGTGCCAGCAGACCGGAATGGGACTCGCCCAAAGAGACCCAGTACTTC | CASRPEWDSPKETQYF
- | TRBJ1-1 | - | TRBV21-1 | TGTGCCAGCAGCAAAGAAGGGAGGGGCGGTCGGTACACTGAAGCTTTCTTT | CASSKEGRGGRYTEAFF
TRBD1 | TRBJ2-3 | - | TRBV5-5 | TGTGCCAGCAGCCCCCGGGACAGGGGCCCAGATACGCAGTATTTT | CASSPRDRGPDTQYF
- | TRBJ1-1 | once | TRBV27 | TGTGCCAGCAGTCCGATCCACCACGCCGGATTGGGGGAGAACACTGAAGCTTTCTTT | CASSPIHHAGLGENTEAFF
- | TRBJ2-7 | - | TRBV2 | TGTGCCAGCATGGGGCGACAACACTACGAGCAGTACTTC | CASMGRQHYEQYF
- | TRBJ2-5 | - | TRBV23-1 | TGCGCCAGCACCGGGACCGAAGAGACCCAGTACTTC | CASTGTEETQYF
- | TRBJ2-3 | - | TRBV6-1 | TGTGCCAGCAGTGAAGCAGGGGGTACAGATACGCAGTATTTT | CASSEAGGTDTQYF
TRBD2 | TRBJ2-5 | - | TRBV7-9 | TGTGCCAGCAGCTCCAAGCGGGACCCCGAGGAGACCCAGTACTTC | CASSSKRDPEETQYF
- | TRBJ2-1 | - | TRBV5-1 | TGCGCCAGCAGCGGAAGTAACGAGCAGTTCTTC | CASSGSNEQFF
- | TRBJ1-1 | - | TRBV11-1 | TGTGCCAGCAGCTATATCGAAGGGGGCACTGAAGCTTTCTTT | CASSYIEGGTEAFF
TRBD1 | TRBJ2-5 | - | TRBV30 | TGTGCCTGGAGTTTGGACAGGCTGCAAGAGACCCAGTACTTC | CAWSLDRLQETQYF